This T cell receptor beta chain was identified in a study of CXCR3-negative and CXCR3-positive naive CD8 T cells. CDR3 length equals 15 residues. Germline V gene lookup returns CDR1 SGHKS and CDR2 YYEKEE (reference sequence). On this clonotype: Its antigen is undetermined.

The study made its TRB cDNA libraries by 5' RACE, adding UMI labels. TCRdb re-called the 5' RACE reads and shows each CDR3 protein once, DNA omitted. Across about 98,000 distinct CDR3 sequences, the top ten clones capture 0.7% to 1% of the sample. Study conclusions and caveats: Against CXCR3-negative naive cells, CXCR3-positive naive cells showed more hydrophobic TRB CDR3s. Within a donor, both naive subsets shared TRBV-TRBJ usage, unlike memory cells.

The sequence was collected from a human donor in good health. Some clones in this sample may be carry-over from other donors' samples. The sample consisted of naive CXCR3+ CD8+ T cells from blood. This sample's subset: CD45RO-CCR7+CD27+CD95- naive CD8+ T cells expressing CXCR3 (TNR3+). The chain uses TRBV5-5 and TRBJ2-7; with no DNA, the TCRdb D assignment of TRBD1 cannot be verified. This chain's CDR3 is CASSLAGEITYEQYF. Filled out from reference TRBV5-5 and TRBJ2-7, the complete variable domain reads DAGVTQSPTHLIKTRGQQVTLRCSPISGHKSVSWYQQVLGQGPQFIFQYYEKEERGRGNFPDRFSARQFPNYSSELNVNALLLGDSALYLCASSLAGEITYEQYFGPGTRLTVT.